This record looks at one TCR beta chain sequence and its context. The data derive from a study of blood T cell repertoires in COVID-19. The CDR3 runs to 14 residues. Trimming cost V 0 bases and J 7 bases, with 9 bases left between them. Germline-derived CDR1 and CDR2 are KGHSH and LQKENI. Measured with immunoSEQ multiplex PCR; TCRdb has only the in-frame clones, and not every one. This sample has some 320,000 clones, with about 92% found just once. This sequence originates from a man in his 60s who had recovered from COVID-19. The V call is TRBV18, the J call TRBJ2-2, with D hard to call. Sample: PBMCs or T cells enriched from blood (not recorded which). The CDR3 region has the DNA TGTGCCAGCTCACCACCGAGTCTTGGCGGGGAGCTGTTTTTT. It translates to CASSPPSLGGELFF.